Following are 7 T cell receptor beta chains from one sample sequenced in a study of blood T cell repertoires in COVID-19. The method was immunoSEQ multiplex PCR; TCRdb's version includes in-frame clones alone and lacks a portion of them. The sample lists 35,000 to 50,000 clones; about 86% were seen once. Sequenced sample: peripheral blood. The receptors were gathered from a man aged 70-80 years with acute or convalescent COVID-19.

The chain combines TRBV7-2 with TRBJ1-6, with a possible D match to TRBD1 (6 bases). This CDR3 comprises 15 residues. Trimming left V 3 bases short and J 5 bases short, with 11 bases between. CDR1 is SGHTA and CDR2 is FQGNSA in the germline V gene. CDR3 region: CASSLGGRDNSPLHF. CDR3 DNA: TGTGCCAGCAGCTTGGGGGGGCGCGATAATTCACCCCTCCACTTT.

This clone was seen only a few times. The chain joins TRBV7-9 to TRBJ1-1, with 8 bases that match TRBD1. The ends lost 3 bases at V and 5 bases at J; junction bases unmatched: 8. The germline CDR1 and CDR2 sequences are SEHNR and FQNEAQ (reference sequence). CDR3 length: 15 amino acids. This CDR3 reads CASSFKDRVGTEAFF. The CDR3 DNA is TGTGCCAGCAGCTTTAAGGACAGGGTCGGGACTGAAGCTTTCTTT.

The chain links TRBV6-6 to TRBJ1-1; the match to TRBD1 covers 10 bases. J lost 8 bases, V lost 5 bases, and 5 bases had no gene match. Germline CDR1 and CDR2: MNHNY and SVGAGI (reference sequence). The CDR3 covers 13 residues. The CDR3 loop reads CASSLTGQGEAFF. The CDR3 bases are TGTGCCAGCAGTCTTACGGGACAGGGGGAAGCTTTCTTT.

The CDR3 bases are TGTGCCTGGAGCAGGGTTAATGAGCAGTTCTTC. It specifies CAWSRVNEQFF. The chain is built from TRBV30 and TRBJ2-1; perhaps TRBD1 as D (5 bases). Germline loops: CDR1 GTSNPN, CDR2 SVGIG (reference sequence). The CDR3 sequence is 11 residues long. The V gene lost 3 bases and the J gene lost 7 bases, with 7 bases spanning the gap.

V is TRBV3-1 (or the pseudogene TRBV3-2) and J is TRBJ2-3; TRBD2 aligns across 7 bases. Germline V gene sequence: CDR1 LGHDT, CDR2 YNNKEL (reference sequence). The V gene end was trimmed by 5 bases and the J gene end by 6 bases; junction bases not matched to a gene: 2. CDR3 length: 12 amino acids. This CDR3 reads CASSARGDTQYF. The CDR3 nucleotides read TGTGCCAGCAGCGCGCGGGGGGATACGCAGTATTTT.

V and J are TRBV7-9 and TRBJ1-1, with D possibly being TRBD1 (5 bases). Deletions cut 1 base from V and 11 bases from J, with 11 bases between. The CDR3 consists of 12 residues. Germline loops: CDR1 SEHNR, CDR2 FQNEAQ (reference sequence). The CDR3 here is CASSLDDSGAFF. CDR3 nucleotides: TGTGCCAGCAGCTTAGATGATTCAGGGGCTTTCTTT.

This chain joins TRBV29-1 and TRBJ1-2; D not certain. The CDR3 extends over 12 amino acids. Germline values: CDR1 SQVTM, CDR2 ANQGSEA. Trimming removed 2 bases at V and 2 bases at J, with 6 bases between. The CDR3 sequence: CSVEHLNYGYTF. The CDR3, as DNA: TGCAGCGTTGAACATCTAAACTATGGCTACACCTTC.